A single sample gave rise to the 21 T cell receptor beta chains below, sequenced in a study of response to subunit inactivated influenza vaccine. Via MiXCR, TCRdb re-called the RT-PCR reads, giving one row per CDR3 protein. The table shows around 200,000 distinct CDR3 sequences, with 7.5% to 10% occurring only once. Here the sequenced sample was non-naive T cells sorted from PBMCs, taken on the day of vaccination. The receptors here all came from a man aged 45-65 years who received an inactivated influenza vaccine.

This clonotype was counted only a few times. The gene calls are TRBV12-3 or TRBV12-4 and TRBJ1-2; D gene uncertain. Trimming left V 1 base short and J 8 bases short, with 5 bases between. This CDR3 region has 11 residues. The CDR3 reads CASSLGPGYTF. As DNA, the CDR3 is TGTGCCAGCAGTTTAGGCCCCGGCTACACCTTC.

This clonotype was observed at least ten times. V gene TRBV5-1 combines with J gene TRBJ2-1, with TRBD1 matching 8 bases. This CDR3 is built from 15 residues. In germline, CDR1 is SGHRS, CDR2 YFSETQ. The J segment lost 4 bases and the V segment lost 3 bases, leaving 6 bases of the junction unmatched. DNA of the CDR3: TGCGCCAGCAGCTCACAGGGGGTCCGTTACAATGAGCAGTTCTTC. This sequence encodes CASSSQGVRYNEQFF. The variable domain in full, with the rest retrieved from reference TRBV5-1 and TRBJ2-1, is KAGVTQTPRYLIKTRGQQVTLSCSPISGHRSVSWYQQTPGQGLQFLFEYFSETQRNKGNFPGRFSGRQFSNSRSEMNVSTLELGDSALYLCASSSQGVRYNEQFFGPGTRLTVL.

This clonotype was detected only a few times. This chain connects TRBV10-3 to TRBJ2-3, with 7 positions matching TRBD1. Looked up from germline, CDR1 is ENHRY and CDR2 is SYGVKD. Unmatched junction bases numbered 2, after V lost 5 bases and J lost 3 bases. This CDR3 region has 13 residues. The CDR3 DNA follows: TGTGCCATCAGTCTGGACAGGACAGATACGCAGTATTTT. Its protein product is CAISLDRTDTQYF.

The V call is TRBV7-2, the J call TRBJ2-7; TRBD2 is a possible D gene (5 bases). CDR3 length: 13 residues. V dropped 5 bases and J dropped 3 bases, with 11 bases sitting between them. The V gene's germline CDR1 is SGHTA and CDR2 FQGNSA. CDR3 loop: CASSRAGDYEQYF. In nucleotides, the CDR3 is TGTGCCAGCAGCCGGGCCGGGGACTACGAGCAGTACTTC.

This clonotype showed up many times. The chain combines TRBV28 with TRBJ2-6; D remains unclear. Trimming removed 3 bases at V and 0 bases at J, with 21 bases between. The germline gives CDR1 MDHEN, CDR2 SYDVKM. The CDR3 contains 20 residues. The CDR3 coding sequence is TGTGCCAGCAGTTTCGTCGGGCAGTTTGTAGGACCCTCTGGGGCCAACGTCCTGACTTTC. Translation gives CASSFVGQFVGPSGANVLTF. The variable domain in full, with the rest retrieved from reference TRBV28 and TRBJ2-6, is DVKVTQSSRYLVKRTGEKVFLECVQDMDHENMFWYRQDPGLGLRLIYFSYDVKMKEKGDIPEGYSVSREKKERFSLILESASTNQTSMYLCASSFVGQFVGPSGANVLTFGAGSRLTVL.

Only a few counts were recorded for this clonotype. The chain links TRBV12-3 or TRBV12-4 to TRBJ1-4; a weak D match, TRBD1 (6 bases). Trimming shortened V by 6 bases and J by 6 bases, and 11 bases separated the two germline ends. The CDR3 totals 13 residues. Here the CDR3 reads CASSLGTHEKLFF. The CDR3, as DNA: TGTGCCAGCAGCCTGGGGACACATGAAAAACTGTTTTTT.

This clonotype was detected many times. The rearrangement links TRBV28 to TRBJ1-5; D gene ambiguous. Germline V gives CDR1 MDHEN, CDR2 SYDVKM. The CDR3 length is 15 residues. V was shortened by 7 bases and J by 2 bases, with 15 bases between the two germline ends. The CDR3 region is CASTPAEGGNQPQHF. As DNA, the CDR3 is TGTGCCAGCACCCCAGCCGAGGGTGGCAATCAGCCCCAGCATTTT.

This clonotype was observed many times. V and J are TRBV27 and TRBJ1-6; 8 bases are a match to TRBD1. CDR3 length equals 16 residues. Germline V gene sequence: CDR1 MNHEY, CDR2 SMNVEV (reference sequence). The trim removed 5 bases at V and 9 bases at J, leaving 12 bases unmatched. The CDR3 sequence is CASSVTGGGVGSPLHF. The CDR3 bases are TGTGCCAGCAGTGTAACAGGGGGAGGGGTAGGTTCACCCCTCCACTTT.

Many counts were recorded for this clonotype. The genes are TRBV4-3 and TRBJ2-1, with D uncertain. Germline loops: CDR1 LGHNA, CDR2 YSLEER. The CDR3 has 13 residues. Deletions cut 0 bases from V and 10 bases from J, with 10 bases between. Here the CDR3 DNA reads TGCGCCAGCAGCCAAGATCGCGCTGGGGAGCAGTTCTTC. This encodes CASSQDRAGEQFF.

This clonotype has more than one count but fewer than ten. The V call is TRBV5-6, the J call TRBJ2-7; 10 nucleotides match TRBD2. Germline V CDR1 and CDR2: SGHDT, YYEEEE. J lost 0 bases, V lost 4 bases, and 10 bases had no gene match. This CDR3 is 17 amino acids long. The CDR3 DNA reads TGTGCCAGCAGCGCCTCCGAGACTAGCGGGTTCTCCTACGAGCAGTACTTC. This sequence encodes CASSASETSGFSYEQYF.

The table lists this clonotype with many counts. V and J are TRBV30 and TRBJ2-1; 13 bases are shared with TRBD2. CDR1 is GTSNPN and CDR2 is SVGIG in the germline V gene (reference sequence). The CDR3 sequence is 17 residues long. V lost 8 bases and J lost 1; bases outside the gene matches: 11. The CDR3 region has the DNA TGTGCCAAGGGGTCGACTAGCGGGAGGTCTTCCTACAATGAGCAGTTCTTC. It codes for CAKGSTSGRSSYNEQFF.

The chain recombines TRBV29-1 with TRBJ2-3; TRBD2 aligns across 16 bases. CDR1 SQVTM and CDR2 ANQGSEA come from the germline V gene. The CDR3 has 17 residues. With V trimmed by 3 bases and J by 3 bases, 6 bases remained unmatched. The CDR3 loop reads CSVDGTSGGAWTDTQYF. In DNA form, the CDR3 reads TGCAGCGTTGACGGGACTAGCGGGGGGGCTTGGACAGATACGCAGTATTTT.

The rearrangement uses TRBV2 and TRBJ2-7, with 9 bases matching TRBD1. CDR1 is SNHLY, CDR2 FYNNEI, per germline. Trimming at V came to 8 bases and at J to 2 bases, leaving 4 bases not matched to a gene. The CDR3 spans 13 residues. The DNA of the CDR3 is TGTGCCAGCGGACAGGGGAGGGCCTACGAGCAGTACTTC. Translated, it gives CASGQGRAYEQYF.

The sample holds a few counts of this clonotype. The chain couples TRBV5-1 to TRBJ2-1, with D unresolved. Trimming shortened V by 3 bases and J by 7 bases, and 11 bases separated the two germline ends. The CDR3 loop spans 13 amino acids. The germline gives CDR1 SGHRS, CDR2 YFSETQ. The chain's CDR3 is CASSYNNGNEQFF. The CDR3 DNA reads TGCGCCAGCAGCTATAATAATGGGAATGAGCAGTTCTTC. The variable domain in full, completed from reference TRBV5-1 and TRBJ2-1, reads KAGVTQTPRYLIKTRGQQVTLSCSPISGHRSVSWYQQTPGQGLQFLFEYFSETQRNKGNFPGRFSGRQFSNSRSEMNVSTLELGDSALYLCASSYNNGNEQFFGPGTRLTVL.

This clonotype occurred a few times. The gene calls are TRBV4-2 and TRBJ1-2; 7 bases match TRBD1. The CDR3 covers 17 residues. Germline lookup yields CDR1 LGHNA and CDR2 YNFKEQ. V lost 1 base, J lost 1 base, and 9 bases stayed unmatched. The CDR3 DNA sequence: TGTGCCAGCAGCCAAGTCAAGGGGGCAGGGGTTAACTATGGCTACACCTTC. It is translated as CASSQVKGAGVNYGYTF.

This clonotype has more than one count but fewer than ten. The chain is built from TRBV7-6 and TRBJ1-4; perhaps TRBD1 as D (6 bases). The V end lost 3 bases, the J end lost 3 bases, and 14 bases lay between the germline ends. This CDR3 region has 16 residues. The germline gives CDR1 SGHVS, CDR2 FNYEAQ. The CDR3 loop reads CASSLGQGTANEKLFF. CDR3 DNA: TGTGCCAGCAGCTTGGGGCAGGGGACGGCTAATGAAAAACTGTTTTTT.

The rearrangement uses TRBV20-1 and TRBJ1-1, with a tentative D call TRBD1 (6 bases). V lost 3 bases, J lost 5 bases, and 25 bases lay in between. The CDR3 loop spans 17 amino acids. The germline CDR1 and CDR2 sequences are DFQATT and SNEGSKA (reference sequence). The CDR3 region is CSASRPGGHLLGTEAFF. The CDR3 DNA sequence: TGCAGTGCTAGTCGTCCCGGGGGGCACCTGTTAGGGACTGAAGCTTTCTTT.

The genes are TRBV20-1 and TRBJ2-4, with D perhaps matching TRBD1 or TRBD2 (5 bases each). This CDR3 is built from 15 residues. Between the trimmed V and J ends, which lost 1 base and 2 bases, there was a span of 12 bases. Germline V gives CDR1 DFQATT, CDR2 SNEGSKA (reference sequence). The CDR3 loop reads CSARGVGTSKNIQYF. DNA for the CDR3: TGCAGTGCTAGAGGTGTCGGGACCTCCAAAAACATTCAGTACTTC.

This clonotype was seen more than once but under ten times. V is TRBV3-1 and J is TRBJ2-2, with TRBD1 matching 8 bases. CDR3 length equals 15 residues. Germline CDR1 is LGHDT and CDR2 is YNNKEL (reference sequence). The V gene end was trimmed by 4 bases and the J gene end by 7 bases; junction bases not matched to a gene: 8. The CDR3 spells CASSLIDRGGGELFF. The DNA for the CDR3 is TGTGCCAGCAGCCTGATAGACAGGGGCGGCGGGGAGCTGTTTTTT. The full variable domain, rest sourced from reference TRBV3-1 and TRBJ2-2, is DTAVSQTPKYLVTQMGNDKSIKCEQNLGHDTMYWYKQDSKKFLKIMFSYNNKELIINETVPNRFSPKSPDKAHLNLHINSLELGDSAVYFCASSLIDRGGGELFFGEGSRLTVL.

This clonotype appeared many times. V is TRBV4-1 and J is TRBJ1-2; D gene ambiguous. The CDR3 runs 15 residues. Per germline, CDR1 MGHRA and CDR2 YSYEKL. Trimming removed 4 bases from V and 4 bases from J, with 16 bases in between. CDR3 coding DNA: TGCGCCAGCAGCCTCGGGCAAGCAGAGGTCTATGGCTACACCTTC. Its protein is CASSLGQAEVYGYTF.

This clonotype was observed at least ten times. This chain links TRBV28 with TRBJ1-5; D may be TRBD1 (6 bases). Germline CDR1 reads MDHEN; CDR2 reads SYDVKM. This CDR3 region has 13 residues. Trimming removed 5 bases at V and 8 bases at J, with 13 bases between. The CDR3 bases are TGTGCCAGCAGTAGACAGGTTTTGGAGCCCCAGCATTTT. It is translated as CASSRQVLEPQHF.